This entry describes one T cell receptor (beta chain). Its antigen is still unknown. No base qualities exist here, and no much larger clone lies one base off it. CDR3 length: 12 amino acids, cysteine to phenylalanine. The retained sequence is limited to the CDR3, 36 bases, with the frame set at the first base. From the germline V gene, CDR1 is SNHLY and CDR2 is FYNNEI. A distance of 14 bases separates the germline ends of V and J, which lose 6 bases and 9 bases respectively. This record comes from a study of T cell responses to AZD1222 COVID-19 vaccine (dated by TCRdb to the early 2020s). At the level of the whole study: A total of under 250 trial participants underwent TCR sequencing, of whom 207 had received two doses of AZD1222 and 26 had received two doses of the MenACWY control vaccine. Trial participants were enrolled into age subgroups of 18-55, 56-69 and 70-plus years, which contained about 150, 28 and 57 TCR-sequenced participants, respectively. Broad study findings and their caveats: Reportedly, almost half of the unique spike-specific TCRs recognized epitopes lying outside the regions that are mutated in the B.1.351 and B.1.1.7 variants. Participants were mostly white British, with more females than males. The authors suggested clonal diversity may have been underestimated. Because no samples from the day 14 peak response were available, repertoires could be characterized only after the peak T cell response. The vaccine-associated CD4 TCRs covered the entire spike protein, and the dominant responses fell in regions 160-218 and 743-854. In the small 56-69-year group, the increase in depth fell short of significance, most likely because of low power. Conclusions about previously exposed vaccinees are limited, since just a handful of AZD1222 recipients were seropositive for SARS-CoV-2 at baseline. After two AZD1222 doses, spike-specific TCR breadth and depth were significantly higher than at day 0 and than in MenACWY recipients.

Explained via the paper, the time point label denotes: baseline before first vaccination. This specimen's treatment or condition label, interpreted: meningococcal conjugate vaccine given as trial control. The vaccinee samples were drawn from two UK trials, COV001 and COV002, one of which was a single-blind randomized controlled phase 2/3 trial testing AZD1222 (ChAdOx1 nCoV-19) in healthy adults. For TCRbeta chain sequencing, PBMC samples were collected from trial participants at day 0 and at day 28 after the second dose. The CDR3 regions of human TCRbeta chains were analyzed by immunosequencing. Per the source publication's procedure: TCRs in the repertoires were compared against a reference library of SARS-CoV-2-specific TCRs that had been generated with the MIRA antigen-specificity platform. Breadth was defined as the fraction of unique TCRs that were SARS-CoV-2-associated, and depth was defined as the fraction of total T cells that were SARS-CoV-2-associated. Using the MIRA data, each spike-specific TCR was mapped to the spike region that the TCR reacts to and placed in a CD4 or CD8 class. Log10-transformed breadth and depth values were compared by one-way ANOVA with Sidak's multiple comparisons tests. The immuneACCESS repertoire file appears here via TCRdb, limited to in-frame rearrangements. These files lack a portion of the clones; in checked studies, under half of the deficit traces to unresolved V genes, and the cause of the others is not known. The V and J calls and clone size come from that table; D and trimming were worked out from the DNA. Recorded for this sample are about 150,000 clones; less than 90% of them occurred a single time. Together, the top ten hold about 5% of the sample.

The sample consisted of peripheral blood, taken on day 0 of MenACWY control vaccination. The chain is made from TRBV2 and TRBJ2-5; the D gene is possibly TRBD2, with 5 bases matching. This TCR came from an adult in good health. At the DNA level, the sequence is TGTGCCAGCAGCGGGCCTGGACTGGCCCAGTACTTC. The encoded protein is CASSGPGLAQYF.